Included here is one TCR beta chain sequence, with context. The V gene end was trimmed by 4 bases and the J gene end by 4 bases; junction bases not matched to a gene: 4. The CDR3 has 13 amino acids. Looked up from germline, CDR1 is SGHKS and CDR2 is YYEKEE (reference sequence). As processed by the authors: Researchers report that nucleated cell counts were estimated from reference gene primer amplification. The protocol was immunoSEQ multiplex PCR, while the TCRdb copy is restricted to in-frame clones and leaves out a portion. V and J calls and clone size are given by that table; D and trimming were obtained from the DNA. The profile shows about 160,000 clones, approximately 91% of them singletons. The record originates from a study of blood T cell repertoires in COVID-19. Study details: Italy, Spain and the United States were the sources of the convalescent and acute COVID-19 samples. From T cells, B-cell-depleted T cells, or PBMCs came the material, which was cDNA or gDNA.

The sequence derives from a young man with acute or convalescent COVID-19. The chain links TRBV5-5 to TRBJ1-2, with TRBD1 identical over 7 bases. The sample taken for sequencing was peripheral blood. The CDR3 sequence is CASSAGQIYGYTF. The CDR3 DNA sequence: TGTGCCAGCAGCGCGGGACAGATCTATGGCTACACCTTC. Looking up the rest from reference TRBV5-5 and TRBJ1-2 gives the full variable domain: DAGVTQSPTHLIKTRGQQVTLRCSPISGHKSVSWYQQVLGQGPQFIFQYYEKEERGRGNFPDRFSARQFPNYSSELNVNALLLGDSALYLCASSAGQIYGYTFGSGTRLTVV.